This T cell receptor (beta chain) stems from a study of T cell repertoires in cytomegalovirus infection. Study at large: Recently identified HLA-C-restricted and well-studied HLA-B-restricted CMV epitopes were used. Study conclusions and caveats: The study identified carriers of CMV plus the relevant HLA from cumulative public TCR beta family frequency. CMV-specific TCR beta clonotypes restricted by HLA-C dominated the ex vivo response.

This clonotype came up a few times. Its antigen remains unknown. TCRdb independently ran MiXCR on the reads; one entry per CDR3 protein. This sample carries around 300,000 distinct CDR3 sequences, 22% of them seen once, and the ten largest clones take roughly 19%. Germline trimming cut 3 bases from V and 6 bases from J; bases unmatched to any gene: 10. The CDR3 consists of 16 residues. CDR1 is MDHEN, CDR2 SYDVKM, per germline. The clonotype was recovered from a human donor in good health (CMV status not recorded). Some clones in this sample may be carry-over from other donors' samples. The rearrangement joins TRBV28 to TRBJ2-1, with TRBD2 matching over 8 bases. Sequences were derived from cultured PBMCs, sampled from culture after CMV antigen stimulation. The CDR3 reads CASSFDRGGWSNEQFF. The CDR3 coding sequence is TGTGCCAGCAGTTTTGATCGGGGGGGATGGAGCAATGAGCAGTTCTTC.